These 21 T cell receptor beta chains share one sample of origin, sequenced in a study of cytomegalovirus exposure and HLA in healthy donors. PCR used 60 Vbeta primers and 13 Jbeta primers. The repertoire was sequenced with immunoSEQ multiplex PCR; TCRdb's copy has only in-frame clones and lacks some. There are under 200,000 clones in the sample; roughly 74% occur only once, and approximately 1.8% lies in the top ten. Source material: PBMCs. These TCRs come from a woman aged 30 to 39 in good health and CMV-seronegative.

The V call is TRBV11-2, the J call TRBJ1-2, with a tentative D call TRBD1 (5 bases). CDR1 is SGHAT, CDR2 FQNNGV, per germline. CDR3 length: 13 residues. Trimming pared 2 bases from V and 5 bases from J, leaving 9 bases between. CDR3 in DNA: TGTGCCAGCAGCTTAAGGGGCGTTTATGGCTACACCTTC. Amino acids: CASSLRGVYGYTF.

The chain combines TRBV27 with TRBJ2-1; D might be TRBD1 (6 bases). The germline V and J ends were trimmed by 5 bases and 0 bases, with 17 bases remaining between them. Germline lookup yields CDR1 MNHEY and CDR2 SMNVEV (reference sequence). This CDR3 region has 17 residues. CDR3 sequence (DNA): TGTGCCAGCAGTCCCACCCTAGGGGGTGGCTCCTACAATGAGCAGTTCTTC. It encodes CASSPTLGGGSYNEQFF.

This sequence joins TRBV7-9 and TRBJ2-5; D possibly corresponds to TRBD2 (6 bases). The V gene's germline CDR1 is SEHNR and CDR2 FQNEAQ (reference sequence). The CDR3 runs to 16 residues. The V gene lost 7 bases and the J gene lost 3 bases, with 21 bases spanning the gap. The CDR3 loop is CASTARGWEGEETQYF. CDR3 bases: TGTGCCAGCACCGCGCGGGGTTGGGAAGGGGAAGAGACCCAGTACTTC. The complete variable domain, with remaining parts taken from reference TRBV7-9 and TRBJ2-5, reads DTGVSQNPRHKITKRGQNVTFRCDPISEHNRLYWYRQTLGQGPEFLTYFQNEAQLEKSRLLSDRFSAERPKGSFSTLEIQRTEQGDSAMYLCASTARGWEGEETQYFGPGTRLLVL.

The CDR3 loop is CASRPDGTVPPGRYGYTF. In DNA form, the CDR3 reads TGCGCCAGCAGGCCGGACGGGACAGTCCCGCCAGGAAGATATGGCTACACCTTC. The V gene is TRBV5-1, the J gene TRBJ1-2; 7 bases align to TRBD1. In germline, CDR1 is SGHRS, CDR2 YFSETQ. The CDR3 has 18 amino acids. V lost 5 bases, J lost 5 bases, and 21 bases stayed unmatched.

This CDR3 is CASSFRGEKQFF. The CDR3 DNA is TGTGCCAGCAGCTTTCGGGGGGAAAAGCAGTTCTTC. V and J are TRBV11-2 and TRBJ2-1, with 7 bases matching TRBD2. CDR3 length equals 12 residues. Germline V CDR1 and CDR2: SGHAT, FQNNGV. V gave up 3 bases and J gave up 11 bases; unmatched junction bases: 4. The variable domain in full, with the rest retrieved from reference TRBV11-2 and TRBJ2-1, is EAGVAQSPRYKIIEKRQSVAFWCNPISGHATLYWYQQILGQGPKLLIQFQNNGVVDDSQLPKDRFSAERLKGVDSTLKIQPAKLEDSAVYLCASSFRGEKQFFGPGTRLTVL.

The genes are TRBV18 and TRBJ2-3; 8 positions agree with TRBD1. V was clipped by 0 bases and J by 6 bases; unmatched bases: 8. The CDR3 has 16 amino acids. CDR1 and CDR2 from the germline V gene are KGHSH and LQKENI. CDR3 in amino acids: CASSPPRDRKGDTQYF. The CDR3 region has the DNA TGTGCCAGCTCACCACCCCGGGACAGGAAGGGGGATACGCAGTATTTT. The whole variable domain, remainder taken from reference TRBV18 and TRBJ2-3, is NAGVMQNPRHLVRRRGQEARLRCSPMKGHSHVYWYRQLPEEGLKFMVYLQKENIIDESGMPKERFSAEFPKEGPSILRIQQVVRGDSAAYFCASSPPRDRKGDTQYFGPGTRLTVL.

In its sample, this clone was seen a few times. The junction does not match germline at one end; this may be a read error. The CDR3: CASSQVPTSPF. DNA of the CDR3: TGCGCCAGCAGCCAAGTTCCTACTAGCCCCTTC. V and J are TRBV4-3 and TRBJ2-4; D perhaps matches TRBD2 (6 bases). The CDR3 consists of 11 residues. Germline V gene data show CDR1 as LGHNA and CDR2 as YSLEER.

The chain couples TRBV19 to TRBJ1-1; D is undetermined. The CDR3 consists of 14 residues. CDR1 LNHDA and CDR2 SQIVND come from the germline V gene (reference sequence). Trimming stripped 6 bases from V and 2 bases from J, with 13 bases between. The CDR3 loop reads CASSPRGPNTEAFF. DNA for the CDR3: TGTGCCAGTAGCCCCCGCGGCCCTAACACTGAAGCTTTCTTT.

CDR3 loop: CASSVSGTGVNEQYF. CDR3 DNA sequence: TGTGCCAGCAGTGTTTCCGGGACAGGGGTTAACGAGCAGTACTTC. The gene calls are TRBV5-4 and TRBJ2-7, with 10 positions matching TRBD1. Germline loops: CDR1 SGHNT, CDR2 YYREEE (reference sequence). J lost 5 bases, V lost 5 bases, and 10 bases had no gene match. The CDR3 is 15 amino acids. Full variable domain (outside the CDR3, taken from reference TRBV5-4 and TRBJ2-7): ETGVTQSPTHLIKTRGQQVTLRCSSQSGHNTVSWYQQALGQGPQFIFQYYREEENGRGNFPPRFSGLQFPNYSSELNVNALELDDSALYLCASSVSGTGVNEQYFGPGTRLTVT.

The chain combines TRBV11-3 with TRBJ2-1; D may be TRBD2 (6 bases). Per the germline V gene, CDR1 is SGHNT and CDR2 is YENEEA. There are 14 residues in the CDR3. Trimming removed 5 bases at V and 3 bases at J, with 11 bases between. CDR3 residues: CASSGRTNYNEQFF. The CDR3 bases are TGTGCCAGCAGCGGAAGGACTAACTACAATGAGCAGTTCTTC. Combining the CDR3 with reference TRBV11-3 and TRBJ2-1 gives the whole variable domain EAGVVQSPRYKIIEKKQPVAFWCNPISGHNTLYWYLQNLGQGPELLIRYENEEAVDDSQLPKDRFSAERLKGVDSTLKIQPAELGDSAVYLCASSGRTNYNEQFFGPGTRLTVL.

The rearrangement joins TRBV7-6 to TRBJ2-5; D perhaps matches TRBD2 (6 bases). Germline V CDR1 and CDR2: SGHVS, FNYEAQ. V lost 1 base, J lost 1 base, and 7 bases lay in between. CDR3 length equals 14 residues. This CDR3 reads CASSLGGTQETQYF. CDR3 nucleotides: TGTGCCAGCAGCTTAGGCGGGACCCAAGAGACCCAGTACTTC.

This clone was counted between two and nine times. V usage is TRBV5-1 and J usage is TRBJ1-1, with a weak D call TRBD1 (6 bases). V was pared by 1 base and J by 1 base, with 8 bases between. Germline V lookup: CDR1 SGHRS, CDR2 YFSETQ. CDR3 length: 14 residues. CDR3 in DNA: TGCGCCAGCAGCTTGCCAGGGGAGAACACTGAAGCTTTCTTT. Its translation: CASSLPGENTEAFF.

Ten or more counts support this clone. This chain uses TRBV4-1 with TRBJ2-2; D gene ambiguous. From germline, CDR1 is MGHRA and CDR2 YSYEKL. The CDR3 extends over 12 amino acids. V was clipped by 3 bases and J by 5 bases, with 4 bases between them. CDR3 region: CASSHRTGELFF. For the CDR3, the DNA is TGCGCCAGCAGCCACCGGACCGGGGAGCTGTTTTTT.

Only a few counts were recorded for this clone. The chain uses TRBV18 and TRBJ2-1; TRBD2 aligns across 7 bases. The germline V gene encodes CDR1 KGHSH and CDR2 LQKENI. V lost 5 bases and J lost 8; bases outside the gene matches: 9. The CDR3 consists of 14 residues. CDR3 residues: CASSATSRVDEQFF. DNA of the CDR3: TGTGCCAGCTCAGCGACTAGCCGTGTGGATGAGCAGTTCTTC.

This clone was counted a single time. The chain carries TRBV18 and TRBJ2-1; TRBD2 agrees at 14 bases. Germline V lookup: CDR1 KGHSH, CDR2 LQKENI. The J segment lost 9 bases and the V segment lost 0 bases, leaving 4 bases of the junction unmatched. This CDR3 spans 16 amino acids. CDR3 sequence reads: CASSPPGTSGGGEQFF. The DNA for the CDR3 is TGTGCCAGCTCACCACCCGGGACTAGCGGGGGCGGTGAGCAGTTCTTC.

There are a few counts of this clone. CDR3 sequence (DNA): TGTGCCAGCAGCCCACTCCAGGGAAACTATGGCTACACCTTC. It encodes CASSPLQGNYGYTF. V is TRBV5-8 and J is TRBJ1-2; maybe TRBD1 (5 bases). Per germline, CDR1 SGHTS and CDR2 YDEGEE. V shed 4 bases and J shed 2 bases, with 12 bases lying between them. This CDR3 has 14 amino acids.

In this sample, this clone turned up a few times. J is TRBJ2-1 and V is TRBV5-4; D not resolved. Germline CDR1 is SGHNT and CDR2 is YYREEE (reference sequence). The CDR3 contains 14 residues. V shed 2 bases and J shed 8 bases, with 14 bases lying between them. In DNA form, the CDR3 reads TGTGCCAGCAGCTTTGGCTCTTCCTTCGATGAGCAGTTCTTC. It translates to CASSFGSSFDEQFF.

There are a few counts of this clone. V usage is TRBV5-1 and J usage is TRBJ2-2; TRBD1 agrees at 9 bases. Unmatched junction bases numbered 5, after V lost 2 bases and J lost 6 bases. Germline assignment: CDR1 SGHRS and CDR2 YFSETQ. There are 15 residues in the CDR3. CDR3 bases: TGCGCCAGCAGCTTACAGGGGGCGCATGCCGGGGAGCTGTTTTTT. Amino acids: CASSLQGAHAGELFF.

This chain links TRBV2 with TRBJ2-5, with 7 bases identical to TRBD1. This CDR3 spans 15 amino acids. Losses at the gene ends were 3 bases for V and 4 bases for J; bases not matched to a gene: 8. Germline values: CDR1 SNHLY, CDR2 FYNNEI. The CDR3 here is CASSEMKGAGETQYF. CDR3 in DNA: TGTGCCAGCAGTGAGATGAAGGGGGCAGGAGAGACCCAGTACTTC.

This clone was observed a few times. The chain recombines TRBV5-1 with TRBJ2-7, with 7 bases identical to TRBD1. The V gene's germline CDR1 is SGHRS and CDR2 YFSETQ. The CDR3 totals 19 residues. The trim removed 2 bases at V and 0 bases at J, leaving 17 bases unmatched. The CDR3 coding sequence is TGCGCCAGCAGCTTCGGTCCCCATCGTCGGCAGGGGGTCTCCTACGAGCAGTACTTC. This encodes CASSFGPHRRQGVSYEQYF.

The V call is TRBV6-6, the J call TRBJ1-2; 7 nucleotides agree with TRBD1. V dropped 7 bases and J dropped 8; count of bases not matched to a gene: 16. The CDR3 extends over 15 amino acids. Germline V gives CDR1 MNHNY, CDR2 SVGAGI (reference sequence). Here the CDR3 reads CASNEKGTARRGYTF. The CDR3, as DNA: TGTGCCAGCAACGAGAAAGGGACAGCAAGAAGGGGCTACACCTTC.